A single sample gave rise to the 14 T cell receptor beta chains below, sequenced in a study of blood T cell repertoires in COVID-19. The protocol was immunoSEQ multiplex PCR, while the TCRdb copy is restricted to in-frame clones and leaves out a portion. This table holds roughly 92,000 clones, approximately 89% found once. The sequencing sample was made of peripheral blood. Receptors were obtained from a human donor with acute or convalescent COVID-19. The donor label of this sample is uncertain.

This chain links TRBV30 with TRBJ2-5; 15 nucleotides agree with TRBD2. The CDR3 runs to 16 residues. Trimming took 3 bases from V and 4 from J; bases not matched to a gene: 6. The germline gives CDR1 GTSNPN, CDR2 SVGIG (reference sequence). This chain's CDR3 is CAWSRTSGGVSETQYF. CDR3 bases: TGTGCCTGGAGCAGGACTAGCGGGGGGGTTTCAGAGACCCAGTACTTC.

In regard to this clone: Other DNA sequences in the sample encode the same CDR3. The chain carries TRBV5-1 and TRBJ1-1, with D perhaps TRBD1 (6 bases). This CDR3 is 13 amino acids long. From germline, CDR1 is SGHRS and CDR2 YFSETQ. The V and J ends lost 5 bases and 0 bases respectively, with 8 bases between them. The CDR3 nucleotides read TGCGCCAGCAGTGGACAGATGAACACTGAAGCTTTCTTT. Translated: CASSGQMNTEAFF.

The chain combines TRBV27 with TRBJ1-6, with D unclear. Trimming cost V 5 bases and J 0 bases, with 17 bases left between them. Germline CDR1 is MNHEY and CDR2 is SMNVEV (reference sequence). The CDR3 length is 18 residues. CDR3 protein: CASSPEYSGFSYNSPLHF. The CDR3 DNA is TGTGCCAGCAGTCCGGAATATTCGGGTTTCTCCTATAATTCACCCCTCCACTTT.

V usage is TRBV24-1 and J usage is TRBJ1-5, with D unresolved. This CDR3 spans 14 amino acids. V lost 4 bases to trimming and J lost 8 bases, with 14 bases between them. The germline gives CDR1 KGHDR, CDR2 SFDVKD. In nucleotides, the CDR3 is TGTGCCACCAGTGAGCCGACGGCCCTAGAGCCCCAGCATTTT. It translates to CATSEPTALEPQHF.

This rearrangement joins TRBV11-3 to TRBJ2-3, with 9 bases lining up with TRBD2. The germline V gene has CDR1 SGHNT and CDR2 YENEEA. There are 14 residues in the CDR3. J gave up 0 bases and V 8 bases, and 3 bases lay outside the gene matches. Written as DNA, the CDR3 is TGTGCCAGCGCGGGGGGGCACAGCACAGATACGCAGTATTTT. Translation: CASAGGHSTDTQYF.

The rearrangement links TRBV21-1 to TRBJ1-1; the D call in the table, TRBD1, was not verified against the DNA. TRBV21-1 is marked as a pseudogene. The CDR3 sequence is 15 residues long. The CDR3 protein is CASSQSGTRNTEAFF. CDR3 sequence (DNA): TGTGCCAGCAGCCAATCCGGGACACGAAACACTGAAGCTTTCTTT.

Here the CDR3 reads CASSFGGTWELFF. In DNA, the CDR3 is TGCGCCAGCAGCTTCGGAGGAACGTGGGAGCTGTTTTTT. This chain connects TRBV5-1 to TRBJ2-2; possible D gene TRBD2, 5 bases. Trimming removed 2 bases from V and 9 bases from J, with 11 bases in between. Germline loops: CDR1 SGHRS, CDR2 YFSETQ. The CDR3 loop spans 13 amino acids.

The genes are TRBV5-1 and TRBJ2-5, with 8 bases matching TRBD2. CDR3 length: 16 residues. The ends lost 0 bases at V and 2 bases at J; junction bases unmatched: 6. Germline loops: CDR1 SGHRS, CDR2 YFSETQ. The CDR3 loop reads CASSLAVSGAQETQYF. The DNA of the CDR3 is TGCGCCAGCAGCTTGGCCGTTAGCGGGGCGCAAGAGACCCAGTACTTC.

The V gene is TRBV28, the J gene TRBJ1-2; 8 nucleotides align to TRBD1. With V trimmed by 5 bases and J by 4 bases, 6 bases remained unmatched. The CDR3 totals 14 residues. Looked up from germline, CDR1 is MDHEN and CDR2 is SYDVKM. CDR3 amino acids: CASSVHRGSYGYTF. The CDR3 DNA is TGTGCCAGCAGTGTGCACAGGGGGAGCTATGGCTACACCTTC.

The V gene is TRBV7-2, the J gene TRBJ2-3; 8 positions agree with TRBD2. In germline, CDR1 is SGHTA, CDR2 FQGNSA. CDR3 size: 15 residues. Trimming cost V 3 bases and J 3 bases; bases outside gene matches: 5. Written as DNA, the CDR3 is TGTGCCAGCAGCTTGAGCGGGGGTAGGACAGATACGCAGTATTTT. Translation gives CASSLSGGRTDTQYF. The variable domain in full, completed from reference TRBV7-2 and TRBJ2-3, reads GAGVSQSPSNKVTEKGKDVELRCDPISGHTALYWYRQSLGQGLEFLIYFQGNSAPDKSGLPSDRFSAERTGGSVSTLTIQRTQQEDSAVYLCASSLSGGRTDTQYFGPGTRLTVL.

This chain joins TRBV11-2 and TRBJ1-2, with D possibly TRBD1 on 6 matching bases. The CDR3 is made up of 13 amino acids. Germline loops: CDR1 SGHAT, CDR2 FQNNGV. The V end lost 0 bases, the J end lost 8 bases, and 10 bases lay between the germline ends. This CDR3 reads CASSLDRGAGYTF. In DNA, the CDR3 is TGTGCCAGCAGCTTAGACAGGGGCGCGGGCTACACCTTC.

In nucleotides, the CDR3 is TGTGCCAGCACGATGGGACAGGGTTCCACCGGGGAGCTGTTTTTT. This sequence encodes CASTMGQGSTGELFF. The rearrangement uses TRBV7-7 and TRBJ2-2; TRBD1 aligns across 9 bases. Germline CDR1 SSHAT, CDR2 FNYEAQ (reference sequence). Unmatched junction bases numbered 7, after V lost 7 bases and J lost 4 bases. The CDR3 contains 15 residues.

The chain links TRBV11-2 to TRBJ1-2, with D maybe TRBD1 (6 bases). The CDR3 contains 14 residues. V lost 0 bases, J lost 6 bases, and 11 bases lay in between. Germline-derived CDR1 and CDR2 are SGHAT and FQNNGV. The CDR3 region is CASSLDQGINGYTF. As DNA, the CDR3 is TGTGCCAGCAGCTTAGACCAGGGGATTAATGGCTACACCTTC. The whole variable domain, filled in from reference TRBV11-2 and TRBJ1-2, reads EAGVAQSPRYKIIEKRQSVAFWCNPISGHATLYWYQQILGQGPKLLIQFQNNGVVDDSQLPKDRFSAERLKGVDSTLKIQPAKLEDSAVYLCASSLDQGINGYTFGSGTRLTVV.

V usage is TRBV12-3 or TRBV12-4 and J usage is TRBJ1-2, with D unresolved. Between the trimmed V and J ends, which lost 1 base and 11 bases, there was a span of 14 bases. CDR3 length: 13 amino acids. CDR3 in amino acids: CASSLGEAGGYTF. Here the CDR3 DNA reads TGTGCCAGCAGTTTAGGGGAGGCAGGAGGTTACACCTTC.